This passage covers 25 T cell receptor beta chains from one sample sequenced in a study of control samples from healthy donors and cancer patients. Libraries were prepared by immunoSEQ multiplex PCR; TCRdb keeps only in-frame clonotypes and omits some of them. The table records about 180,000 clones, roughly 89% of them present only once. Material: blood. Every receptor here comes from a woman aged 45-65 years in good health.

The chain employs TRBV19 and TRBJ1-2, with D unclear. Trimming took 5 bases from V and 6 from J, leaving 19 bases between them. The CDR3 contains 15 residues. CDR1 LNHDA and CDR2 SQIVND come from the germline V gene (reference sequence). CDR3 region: CASSFREGPMDGYTF. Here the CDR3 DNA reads TGTGCCAGTAGTTTCCGAGAGGGCCCGATGGATGGCTACACCTTC.

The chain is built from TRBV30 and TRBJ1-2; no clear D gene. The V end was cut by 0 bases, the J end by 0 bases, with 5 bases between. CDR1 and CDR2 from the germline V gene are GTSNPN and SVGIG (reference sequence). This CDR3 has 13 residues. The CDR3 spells CAWSVAANYGYTF. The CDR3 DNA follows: TGTGCCTGGAGTGTTGCGGCTAACTATGGCTACACCTTC.

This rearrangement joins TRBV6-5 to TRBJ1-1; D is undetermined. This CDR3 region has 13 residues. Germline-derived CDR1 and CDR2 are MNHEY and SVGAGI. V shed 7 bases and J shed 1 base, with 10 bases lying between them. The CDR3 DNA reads TGTGCCAGCAATTCTTTGGGGAACACTGAAGCTTTCTTT. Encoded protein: CASNSLGNTEAFF.

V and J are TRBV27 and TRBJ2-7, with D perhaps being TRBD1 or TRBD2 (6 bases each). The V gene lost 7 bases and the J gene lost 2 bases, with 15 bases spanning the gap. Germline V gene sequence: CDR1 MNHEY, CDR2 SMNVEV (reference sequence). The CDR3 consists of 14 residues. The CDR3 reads CASTSVGGPYEQYF. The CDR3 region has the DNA TGTGCCAGCACTTCCGTTGGGGGGCCCTACGAGCAGTACTTC.

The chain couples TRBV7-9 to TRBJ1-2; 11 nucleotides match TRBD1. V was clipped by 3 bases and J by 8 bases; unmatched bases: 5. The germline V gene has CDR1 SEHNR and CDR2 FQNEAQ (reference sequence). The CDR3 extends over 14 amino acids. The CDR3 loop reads CASSFGDRGDGYTF. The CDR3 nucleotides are TGTGCCAGCAGCTTTGGGGACAGGGGGGACGGCTACACCTTC.

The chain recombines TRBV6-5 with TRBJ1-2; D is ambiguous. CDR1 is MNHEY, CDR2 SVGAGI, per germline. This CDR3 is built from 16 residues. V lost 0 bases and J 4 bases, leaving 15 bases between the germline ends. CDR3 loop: CASSYSNGVEGYGYTF. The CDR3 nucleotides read TGTGCCAGCAGTTACTCGAACGGTGTCGAGGGCTATGGCTACACCTTC.

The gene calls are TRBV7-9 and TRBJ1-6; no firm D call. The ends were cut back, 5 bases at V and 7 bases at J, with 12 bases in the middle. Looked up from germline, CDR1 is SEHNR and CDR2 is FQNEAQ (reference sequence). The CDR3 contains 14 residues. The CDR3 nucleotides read TGTGCCAGCAGCGCCGGGAGCCAAAATTCACCCCTCCACTTT. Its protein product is CASSAGSQNSPLHF.

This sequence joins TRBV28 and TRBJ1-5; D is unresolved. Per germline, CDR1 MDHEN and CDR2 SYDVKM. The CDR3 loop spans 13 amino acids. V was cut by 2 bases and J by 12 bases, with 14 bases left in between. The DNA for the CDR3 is TGTGCCAGCAGTTTAGAACGCGGCCGCGGCCAGCATTTT. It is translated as CASSLERGRGQHF. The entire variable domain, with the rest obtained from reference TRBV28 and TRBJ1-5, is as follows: DVKVTQSSRYLVKRTGEKVFLECVQDMDHENMFWYRQDPGLGLRLIYFSYDVKMKEKGDIPEGYSVSREKKERFSLILESASTNQTSMYLCASSLERGRGQHFGDGTRLSIL.

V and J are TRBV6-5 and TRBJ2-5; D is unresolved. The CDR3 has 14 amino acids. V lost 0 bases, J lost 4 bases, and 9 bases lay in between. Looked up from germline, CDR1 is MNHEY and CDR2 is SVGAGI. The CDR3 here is CASSYSRWAETQYF. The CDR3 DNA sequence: TGTGCCAGCAGTTACTCCCGGTGGGCAGAGACCCAGTACTTC.

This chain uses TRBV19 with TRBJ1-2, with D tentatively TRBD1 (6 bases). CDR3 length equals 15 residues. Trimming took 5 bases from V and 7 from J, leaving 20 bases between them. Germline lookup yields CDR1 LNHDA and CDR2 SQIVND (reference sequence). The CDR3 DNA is TGTGCCAGTAGTTTCCGGGACACCTCCTTGGGTGGCTACACCTTC. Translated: CASSFRDTSLGGYTF.

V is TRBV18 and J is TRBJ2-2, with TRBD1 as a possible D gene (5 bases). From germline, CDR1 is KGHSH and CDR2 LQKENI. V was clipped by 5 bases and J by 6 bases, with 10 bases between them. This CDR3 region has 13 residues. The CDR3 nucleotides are TGTGCCAGCTCATCGGACATCTCCGGGGAGCTGTTTTTT. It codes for CASSSDISGELFF.

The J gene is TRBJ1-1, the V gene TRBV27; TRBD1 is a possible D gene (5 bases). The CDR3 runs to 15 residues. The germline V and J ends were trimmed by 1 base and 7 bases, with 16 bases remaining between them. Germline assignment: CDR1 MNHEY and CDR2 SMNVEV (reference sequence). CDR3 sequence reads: CASSLLGLRGGEAFF. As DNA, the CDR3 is TGTGCCAGCAGTTTATTGGGCTTAAGGGGTGGTGAAGCTTTCTTT.

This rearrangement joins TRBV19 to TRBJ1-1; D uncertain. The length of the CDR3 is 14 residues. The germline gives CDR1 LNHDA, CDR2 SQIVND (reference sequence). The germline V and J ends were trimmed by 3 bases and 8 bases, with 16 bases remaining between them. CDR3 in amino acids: CASSIGRRTAEAFF. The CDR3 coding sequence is TGTGCCAGTAGTATCGGGAGGCGGACGGCAGAAGCTTTCTTT.

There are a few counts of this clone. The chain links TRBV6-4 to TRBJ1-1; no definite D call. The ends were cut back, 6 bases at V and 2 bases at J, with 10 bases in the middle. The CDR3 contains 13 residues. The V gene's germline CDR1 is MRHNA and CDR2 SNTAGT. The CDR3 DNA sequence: TGTGCCAGCAGCCGAAATCTTAACACTGAAGCTTTCTTT. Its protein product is CASSRNLNTEAFF.

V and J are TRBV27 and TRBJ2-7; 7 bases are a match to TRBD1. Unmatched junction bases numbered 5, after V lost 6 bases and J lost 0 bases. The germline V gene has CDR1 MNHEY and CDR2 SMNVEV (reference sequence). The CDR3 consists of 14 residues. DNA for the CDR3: TGTGCCAGCAGAGACAGGGTGGTCTCCTACGAGCAGTACTTC. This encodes CASRDRVVSYEQYF.

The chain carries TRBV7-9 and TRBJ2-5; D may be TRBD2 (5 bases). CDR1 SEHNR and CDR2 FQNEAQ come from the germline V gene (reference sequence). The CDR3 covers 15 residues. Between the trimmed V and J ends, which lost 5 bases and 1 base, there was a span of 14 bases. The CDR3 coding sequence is TGTGCCAGCAGCGCGAGGAGGTCGGCCCAAGAGACCCAGTACTTC. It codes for CASSARRSAQETQYF.

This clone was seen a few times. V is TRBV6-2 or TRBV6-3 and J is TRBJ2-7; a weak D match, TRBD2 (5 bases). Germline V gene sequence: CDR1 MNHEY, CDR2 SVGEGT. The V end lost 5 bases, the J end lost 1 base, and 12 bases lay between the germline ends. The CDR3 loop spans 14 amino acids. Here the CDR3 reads CASSLRRESYEQYF. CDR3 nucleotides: TGTGCCAGCAGTCTAAGAAGGGAGTCCTACGAGCAGTACTTC.

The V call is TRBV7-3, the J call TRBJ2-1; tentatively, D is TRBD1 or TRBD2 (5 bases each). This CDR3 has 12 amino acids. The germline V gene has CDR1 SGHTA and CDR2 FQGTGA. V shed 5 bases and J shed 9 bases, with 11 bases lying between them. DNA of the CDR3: TGTGCCAGCAGCCCCATGGGGACTGAGCAGTTCTTC. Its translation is CASSPMGTEQFF.

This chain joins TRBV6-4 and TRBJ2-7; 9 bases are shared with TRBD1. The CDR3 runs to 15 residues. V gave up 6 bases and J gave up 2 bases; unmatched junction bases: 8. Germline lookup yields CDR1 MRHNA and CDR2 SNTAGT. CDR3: CASRDLGTGPYEQYF. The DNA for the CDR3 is TGTGCCAGCAGGGATCTAGGGACAGGGCCCTACGAGCAGTACTTC.

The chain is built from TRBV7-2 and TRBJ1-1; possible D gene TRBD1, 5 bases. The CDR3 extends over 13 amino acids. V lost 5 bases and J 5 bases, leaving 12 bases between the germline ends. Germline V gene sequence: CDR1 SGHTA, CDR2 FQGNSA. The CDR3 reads CASSLLQGTEAFF. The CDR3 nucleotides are TGTGCCAGCAGCCTACTTCAGGGTACTGAAGCTTTCTTT.

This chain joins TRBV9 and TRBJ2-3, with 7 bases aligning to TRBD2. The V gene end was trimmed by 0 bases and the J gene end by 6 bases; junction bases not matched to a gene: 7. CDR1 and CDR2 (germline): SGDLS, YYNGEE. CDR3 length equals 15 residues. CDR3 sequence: CASSVASGGGDTQYF. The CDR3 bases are TGTGCCAGCAGCGTAGCTAGCGGAGGCGGGGATACGCAGTATTTT. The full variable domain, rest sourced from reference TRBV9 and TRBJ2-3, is DSGVTQTPKHLITATGQRVTLRCSPRSGDLSVYWYQQSLDQGLQFLIQYYNGEERAKGNILERFSAQQFPDLHSELNLSSLELGDSALYFCASSVASGGGDTQYFGPGTRLTVL.

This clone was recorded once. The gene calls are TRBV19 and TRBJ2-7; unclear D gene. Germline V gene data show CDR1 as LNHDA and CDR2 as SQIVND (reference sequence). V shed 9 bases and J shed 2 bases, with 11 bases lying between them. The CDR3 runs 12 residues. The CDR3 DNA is TGTGCCAGCGCTGGGGTCCCCTACGAGCAGTACTTC. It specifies CASAGVPYEQYF.

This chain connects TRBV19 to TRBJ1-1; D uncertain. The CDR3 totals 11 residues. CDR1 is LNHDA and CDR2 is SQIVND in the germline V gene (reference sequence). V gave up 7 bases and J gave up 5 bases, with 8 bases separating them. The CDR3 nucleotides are TGTGCCAGTAACGGTCTTACTGAAGCTTTCTTT. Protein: CASNGLTEAFF.

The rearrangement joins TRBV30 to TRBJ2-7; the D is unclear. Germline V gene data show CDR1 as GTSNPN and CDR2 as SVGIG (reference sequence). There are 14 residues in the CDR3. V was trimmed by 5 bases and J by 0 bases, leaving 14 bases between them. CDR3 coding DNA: TGTGCCTGGGTACGCGCGACCAACTCCTACGAGCAGTACTTC. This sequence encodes CAWVRATNSYEQYF.

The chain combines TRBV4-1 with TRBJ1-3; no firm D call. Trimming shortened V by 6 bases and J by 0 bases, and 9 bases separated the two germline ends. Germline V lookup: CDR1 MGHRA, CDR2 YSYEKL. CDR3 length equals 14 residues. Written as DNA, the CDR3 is TGCGCCAGCAGGAAGGGCACCTCTGGAAACACCATATATTTT. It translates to CASRKGTSGNTIYF.